The 8 T cell receptor beta chains presented below share a single source sample, sequenced in a study of CD8 T cells in ankylosing spondylitis. TCRdb re-derived calls from the 5' RACE reads in MiXCR, one entry per CDR3 protein. The sample has about 240,000 distinct CDR3 sequences; roughly 8.6% are singletons. The sample comprised blood, either unsorted or a sorted T cell fraction (not recorded which). The receptors derive from a male donor with ankylosing spondylitis or in good health (not recorded which).

This clonotype was seen many times. The gene calls are TRBV20-1 and TRBJ2-1; 7 bases match TRBD2. CDR3 length equals 14 residues. Trimming at V came to 6 bases and at J to 6 bases, leaving 11 bases not matched to a gene. Germline lookup yields CDR1 DFQATT and CDR2 SNEGSKA (reference sequence). The DNA for the CDR3 is TGCAGTGCCAGCAAAGCGGGGACCCCCAATGAGCAGTTCTTC. Translating gives CSASKAGTPNEQFF.

Here the CDR3 reads CASSNLVGYQETQYF. Written as DNA, the CDR3 is TGTGCCAGCAGCAACCTGGTAGGCTACCAAGAGACCCAGTACTTC. V usage is TRBV11-2 and J usage is TRBJ2-5; D gene uncertain. V lost 5 bases, J lost 0 bases, and 13 bases lay in between. The germline CDR1 and CDR2 sequences are SGHAT and FQNNGV. The CDR3 totals 15 residues.

This clonotype was seen only a few times. The rearrangement joins TRBV5-1 to TRBJ2-1; 7 nucleotides align to TRBD1. V lost 4 bases, J lost 6 bases, and 7 bases stayed unmatched. Germline V gives CDR1 SGHRS, CDR2 YFSETQ. The CDR3 runs 14 residues. The CDR3 bases are TGCGCCAGCAGCCAAGGACAGGCGGGCAATGAGCAGTTCTTC. Protein sequence: CASSQGQAGNEQFF. The whole variable domain, filled in from reference TRBV5-1 and TRBJ2-1, reads KAGVTQTPRYLIKTRGQQVTLSCSPISGHRSVSWYQQTPGQGLQFLFEYFSETQRNKGNFPGRFSGRQFSNSRSEMNVSTLELGDSALYLCASSQGQAGNEQFFGPGTRLTVL.

This clonotype was seen ten or more times. The CDR3 sequence: CASSPATGVGTEAFF. The CDR3 nucleotides read TGTGCCAGCAGCCCAGCGACAGGAGTGGGGACTGAAGCTTTCTTT. The chain links TRBV7-8 to TRBJ1-1; tentative D call: TRBD1 (6 bases). The CDR3 covers 15 residues. The ends were cut back, 5 bases at V and 5 bases at J, with 18 bases in the middle. Germline CDR1 is SGHVS and CDR2 is FQNEAQ.

This clonotype was seen ten or more times. The chain is built from TRBV4-3 and TRBJ2-5; no reliable D call. Germline CDR1 and CDR2: LGHNA and YSLEER. Trimming took off 1 base at V and 5 bases at J, with 8 bases between the two ends. The CDR3 totals 13 residues. CDR3 sequence (DNA): TGCGCCAGCAGCCAAGGGCCTCGCGAGACCCAGTACTTC. The encoded protein is CASSQGPRETQYF.

Regarding this clonotype: A much larger clone sits a single nucleotide away, making a read error possible. The chain has TRBV20-1 and TRBJ2-7; TRBD2 agrees at 8 bases. CDR1 and CDR2 from the germline V gene are DFQATT and SNEGSKA (reference sequence). This CDR3 has 14 residues. V trimming: 6 bases; J trimming: 5 bases; junction bases outside the gene matches: 12. The CDR3 loop reads CSATGPAGAHEQYF. In DNA form, the CDR3 reads TGCAGTGCGACCGGACCAGCGGGAGCCCACGAGCAGTACTTC.

This clonotype has a count of ten or more. The V gene is TRBV7-3, the J gene TRBJ2-3, with D perhaps TRBD2 (5 bases). V dropped 1 base and J dropped 5 bases, with 7 bases sitting between them. CDR1 and CDR2 (germline): SGHTA, FQGTGA. This CDR3 contains 13 residues. The CDR3 here is CASSLIREDTQYF. Written as DNA, the CDR3 is TGTGCCAGCAGCTTAATCCGGGAAGATACGCAGTATTTT.

A word on this clonotype: This sequence may be a read error, since a much larger clone differs from it by one base. This chain links TRBV12-3 or TRBV12-4 with TRBJ2-5, with 8 bases identical to TRBD1. CDR3 length: 14 amino acids. The CDR3 is CPSSVDRAIGTQYF. As DNA, the CDR3 is TGTCCCAGCAGCGTGGACAGGGCTATAGGGACCCAGTACTTC.